This T cell receptor beta chain was documented in a study of siplizumab effects on memory and regulatory T cells (dated by TCRdb to the late 2010s). The study in broad terms: The study looked at the effect of siplizumab, an anti-CD2 antibody, on alloreactive T-cell subsets in allogeneic mixed lymphocyte reactions made from human PBMCs.

Turning to this clone: This receptor's antigen is unknown. Base qualities are not provided; no much larger clone lies one nucleotide away.

TCRbeta CDR3 sequencing was performed on sorted unstimulated T cells and on proliferating T cells recovered from mixed lymphocyte reactions. Fresh whole blood from approximately ten HLA-typed healthy donors was used to isolate PBMCs. Between the V and J ends, shortened by 7 bases and 1 base respectively, the junction contains 16 bases. From a lookup of the germline V gene (reference sequence), CDR1 and CDR2 are MNHEY and SMNVEV. CDR3 length: 16 amino acids, cysteine to phenylalanine. The kept DNA is CDR3 alone, 48 bases in frame from the first base. On the study overall, not on this receptor specifically: Among mappable alloreactive CD4+ clones, the Treg-derived fraction averaged around 69% with siplizumab versus 25% to 30% in control reactions. The cumulative frequency of alloreactive sequences that could be traced back to unstimulated CD4+ memory T cells was significantly reduced by siplizumab. For roughly 75-97% of proliferating CD4+ or CD8+ clones, no naive or memory phenotype could be assigned. Sequences below about 10^-5 frequency were poorly captured, so only a minor fraction of alloreactive clones could be mapped to unstimulated subsets. Unstimulated naive T cells appeared more diverse than memory T cells, and naive cells seemed to contribute substantially to the alloresponse. Whether proliferating Tregs from siplizumab cultures were suppressive was not functionally confirmed.

The method was the immunoSEQ multiplex PCR assay. Each sample had about 10^5 TCR templates assayed by the deep sequencing platform. Genomic DNA extracted from sorted T cells was used for TCRbeta CDR3 sequencing. As for the authors' bioinformatics: The R programming language was used for clonal analysis of the TCRbeta CDR3 data. Alloreactive CD4+ and CD8+ clones were identified by comparing unstimulated samples to CFSE-low samples taken after the reaction. Regulatory or non-regulatory origin of alloreactive CD4+ clones was assigned by matching sequences to the sorted unstimulated Treg and non-Treg repertoires. TCRdb carries this immuneACCESS record with in-frame sequences only. Its versions omit some clonotypes, under half of them owing to an unresolved V gene in the studies checked, with the rest unexplained. D and trimming come from the DNA, and the V and J calls and clone size come from that table. The sample table contains more than 75,000 clones; only one count was recorded for roughly 93% of them. Of the sample, approximately 5.9% falls within the top ten clones.

Sequenced input: CD8+ T cells sorted from blood. The clonotype originates from a human donor in good health. This sequence uses TRBV27 and TRBJ2-2; the D gene is possibly TRBD1, with 5 bases matching. The DNA is as follows: TGTGCCAGCACTTCGGAGCCAGGGTTGAACACCGGGGAGCTGTTTTTT. This is translated as CASTSEPGLNTGELFF.